What follows are 27 T cell receptor beta chains derived from one specimen sequenced in a study of blood T cell repertoires in COVID-19. Using immunoSEQ multiplex PCR, the repertoire was profiled, and TCRdb retains in-frame clones only, with some absent. The repertoire has hundreds of thousands of clones, about 79% of them found once; the top ten carry more than 8%. Sequencing used peripheral blood. Receptors were obtained from a woman aged 80 or over with acute or convalescent COVID-19.

This chain connects TRBV5-4 to TRBJ1-2; 7 nucleotides line up with TRBD1. Per germline, CDR1 SGHNT and CDR2 YYREEE (reference sequence). The CDR3 totals 15 residues. J lost 6 bases, V lost 4 bases, and 12 bases had no gene match. DNA for the CDR3: TGTGCCAGCAGCCTCCCGAGGACAGGATTTGATGGCTACACCTTC. Protein: CASSLPRTGFDGYTF.

The chain couples TRBV3-1 (or the pseudogene TRBV3-2) to TRBJ1-2; 12 nucleotides agree with TRBD1. This CDR3 has 15 residues. V shed 4 bases, J shed 2 bases, and the junction held 2 bases outside the gene matches. CDR1 LGHDT and CDR2 YNNKEL come from the germline V gene (reference sequence). This chain's CDR3 is CASSLGTGGNYGYTF. The CDR3 region has the DNA TGTGCCAGCAGCCTAGGGACAGGGGGCAACTATGGCTACACCTTC.

V and J are TRBV6-5 and TRBJ2-7, with unresolved D. V was trimmed by 6 bases and J by 3 bases, leaving 18 bases between them. The CDR3 totals 15 residues. CDR1 is MNHEY and CDR2 is SVGAGI in the germline V gene. The CDR3 loop is CASSPSPLQIYEQYF. The CDR3 DNA is TGTGCCAGCAGCCCGTCCCCCTTACAGATCTACGAGCAGTACTTC.

The chain has TRBV6-1 and TRBJ1-1; a weak D match, TRBD1 (6 bases). The CDR3 is 14 residues long. The germline V and J ends were trimmed by 3 bases and 1 base, with 9 bases remaining between them. The germline CDR1 and CDR2 sequences are MNHNS and SASEGT. The CDR3, as DNA: TGTGCCAGCAGTGATCAACAGGGGAACACTGAAGCTTTCTTT. Amino acid sequence: CASSDQQGNTEAFF.

The rearrangement links TRBV5-1 to TRBJ2-5, with TRBD1 matching 7 bases. In germline, CDR1 is SGHRS, CDR2 YFSETQ. The V segment lost 4 bases and the J segment 5 bases; nucleotides outside the gene matches: 11. The CDR3 sequence is 15 residues long. The CDR3 is CASSTGQAVGETQYF. DNA of the CDR3: TGCGCCAGCAGCACCGGACAGGCCGTGGGGGAGACCCAGTACTTC.

Only one count was recorded for this clone. The genes are TRBV4-1 and TRBJ1-2; no clear D. Germline-derived CDR1 and CDR2 are MGHRA and YSYEKL. The V end was cut by 0 bases, the J end by 6 bases, with 14 bases between. CDR3 size: 15 residues. The CDR3 loop is CASSQDRDPGNGYTF. The CDR3 region has the DNA TGCGCCAGCAGCCAAGATCGCGATCCAGGCAATGGCTACACCTTC.

This chain joins TRBV11-3 and TRBJ2-1; 10 bases align to TRBD2. The germline CDR1 and CDR2 sequences are SGHNT and YENEEA. V shed 5 bases and J 5 bases; nucleotides not matched to a gene: 9. CDR3 length: 16 amino acids. The CDR3: CASSPIAGGANNEQFF. CDR3 sequence (DNA): TGTGCCAGCAGCCCCATAGCGGGGGGCGCTAACAATGAGCAGTTCTTC.

V is TRBV11-2 and J is TRBJ2-7, with 9 positions matching TRBD1. This CDR3 has 15 residues. V was pared by 5 bases and J by 4 bases, with 9 bases of the junction left unmatched. Germline CDR1 and CDR2: SGHAT and FQNNGV. CDR3: CASSLPTGGMYEQYF. The CDR3 coding sequence is TGTGCCAGCAGCCTACCTACAGGGGGCATGTACGAGCAGTACTTC.

The chain joins TRBV28 to TRBJ1-5, with D maybe TRBD1 (5 bases). The length of the CDR3 is 15 residues. Germline loops: CDR1 MDHEN, CDR2 SYDVKM. The ends were cut back, 5 bases at V and 6 bases at J, with 17 bases in the middle. The CDR3 coding sequence is TGTGCCAGCAGTCCCCTGGAGGGGCGAAGTCAGCCCCAGCATTTT. It encodes CASSPLEGRSQPQHF. Together with reference TRBV28 and TRBJ1-5, the CDR3 gives the full variable domain: DVKVTQSSRYLVKRTGEKVFLECVQDMDHENMFWYRQDPGLGLRLIYFSYDVKMKEKGDIPEGYSVSREKKERFSLILESASTNQTSMYLCASSPLEGRSQPQHFGDGTRLSIL.

This clone was detected only a few times. The V and J genes are TRBV6-5 and TRBJ1-1, with D tentatively TRBD1 (5 bases). Germline V gives CDR1 MNHEY, CDR2 SVGAGI. Trimming took off 9 bases at V and 0 bases at J, with 14 bases between the two ends. The CDR3 consists of 14 residues. The CDR3 reads CASRGNLMNTEAFF. The CDR3 DNA follows: TGTGCCAGTCGGGGGAACCTCATGAACACTGAAGCTTTCTTT.

The rearrangement joins TRBV28 to TRBJ1-1; weak D call: TRBD1 (6 bases). CDR3 length: 21 residues. Germline V CDR1 and CDR2: MDHEN, SYDVKM. Trimming took off 5 bases at V and 0 bases at J, with 31 bases between the two ends. The CDR3 DNA sequence: TGTGCCAGCAGTAATCCGGTAGGACCTGGGGCAGGGGCCCTCATGAACACTGAAGCTTTCTTT. This sequence encodes CASSNPVGPGAGALMNTEAFF.

The gene calls are TRBV30 and TRBJ1-6, with unresolved D. V lost 1 base and J lost 5, with 6 bases in between. Germline values: CDR1 GTSNPN, CDR2 SVGIG (reference sequence). The CDR3 has 13 residues. This CDR3 reads CAWSGQNNSPLHF. CDR3 bases: TGTGCCTGGAGTGGGCAGAATAATTCACCCCTCCACTTT.

The rearrangement links TRBV3-1 (or the pseudogene TRBV3-2) to TRBJ2-7; D is possibly TRBD2 (6 bases). Trimming took off 3 bases at V and 1 base at J, with 16 bases between the two ends. CDR1 is LGHDT, CDR2 YNNKEL, per germline (reference sequence). This CDR3 has 16 residues. For the CDR3, the DNA is TGTGCCAGCAGCCAGGCTGGTGCGGGGTCTTCCTACGAGCAGTACTTC. This encodes CASSQAGAGSSYEQYF.

This chain links TRBV5-6 with TRBJ2-2, with D perhaps TRBD1 (6 bases). Trimming removed 4 bases from V and 5 bases from J, with 18 bases in between. The CDR3 is made up of 16 amino acids. CDR1 is SGHDT and CDR2 is YYEEEE in the germline V gene. The CDR3 nucleotides are TGTGCCAGCAGCCCCGCAGGGGCCCCGGGGACCGGGGAGCTGTTTTTT. Translated, it gives CASSPAGAPGTGELFF.

The chain is built from TRBV5-4 and TRBJ2-7, with 7 bases aligning to TRBD1. V was clipped by 4 bases and J by 2 bases; unmatched bases: 6. CDR1 and CDR2 (germline): SGHNT, YYREEE (reference sequence). The length of the CDR3 is 14 residues. As DNA, the CDR3 is TGTGCCAGCAGCCCCCGGACAGGCCCCTACGAGCAGTACTTC. Protein sequence: CASSPRTGPYEQYF.

J is TRBJ1-3 and V is TRBV3-1 (or the pseudogene TRBV3-2); D gene ambiguous. CDR1 is LGHDT and CDR2 is YNNKEL in the germline V gene (reference sequence). V was clipped by 3 bases and J by 0 bases, with 12 bases between them. CDR3 length: 16 amino acids. CDR3 nucleotide sequence: TGTGCCAGCAGCCATGCCTTACAGAACTCTGGAAACACCATATATTTT. Translating it yields CASSHALQNSGNTIYF.

The chain links TRBV2 to TRBJ1-1; 12 nucleotides agree with TRBD1. Unmatched junction bases numbered 12, after V lost 6 bases and J lost 1 base. The CDR3 spans 18 residues. In germline, CDR1 is SNHLY, CDR2 FYNNEI. DNA for the CDR3: TGTGCCAGCAGCCAGGGACAGGGGGCGCGTAGTAAGAACACTGAAGCTTTCTTT. Amino acid sequence: CASSQGQGARSKNTEAFF. Combining the CDR3 with reference TRBV2 and TRBJ1-1 gives the whole variable domain EPEVTQTPSHQVTQMGQEVILRCVPISNHLYFYWYRQILGQKVEFLVSFYNNEISEKSEIFDDQFSVERPDGSNFTLKIRSTKLEDSAMYFCASSQGQGARSKNTEAFFGQGTRLTVV.

The genes are TRBV19 and TRBJ1-2, with D unclear. Germline V gene lookup returns CDR1 LNHDA and CDR2 SQIVND (reference sequence). V gave up 5 bases and J gave up 5 bases, with 18 bases separating them. The CDR3 has 15 amino acids. CDR3 residues: CASSLYRDPRYGYTF. Written as DNA, the CDR3 is TGTGCCAGTAGTCTTTACCGCGACCCTAGGTATGGCTACACCTTC. Based on the CDR3 plus reference TRBV19 and TRBJ1-2, the full variable domain is DGGITQSPKYLFRKEGQNVTLSCEQNLNHDAMYWYRQDPGQGLRLIYYSQIVNDFQKGDIAEGYSVSREKKESFPLTVTSAQKNPTAFYLCASSLYRDPRYGYTFGSGTRLTVV.

This clone has only one observation. This chain uses TRBV29-1 with TRBJ1-2; perhaps TRBD1 as D (6 bases). CDR3 size: 13 residues. V was trimmed by 6 bases and J by 2 bases, leaving 13 bases between them. Germline CDR1 SQVTM, CDR2 ANQGSEA. The CDR3 reads CSVGEGQNYGYTF. The CDR3, as DNA: TGCAGCGTGGGGGAGGGACAAAACTATGGCTACACCTTC.

The V and J genes are TRBV3-1 (or the pseudogene TRBV3-2) and TRBJ2-1; 8 bases align to TRBD1. The J segment lost 6 bases and the V segment lost 3 bases, leaving 13 bases of the junction unmatched. CDR1 LGHDT and CDR2 YNNKEL come from the germline V gene (reference sequence). This CDR3 spans 17 amino acids. CDR3: CASSHPLRTGRGNEQFF. The DNA of the CDR3 is TGTGCCAGCAGCCACCCCCTAAGGACAGGGAGAGGCAATGAGCAGTTCTTC.

The count of this clone is one. The gene calls are TRBV27 and TRBJ2-4; weak D call: TRBD2 (5 bases). The CDR3 consists of 17 residues. V lost 6 bases, J lost 0 bases, and 18 bases lay in between. From germline, CDR1 is MNHEY and CDR2 SMNVEV (reference sequence). CDR3 DNA: TGTGCCAGCAGCAACCCGGGGTTTATCTTAGCCAAAAACATTCAGTACTTC. Protein: CASSNPGFILAKNIQYF.

This clone was seen only once. This rearrangement joins TRBV6-5 to TRBJ1-5; 8 bases map to TRBD1. V was pared by 6 bases and J by 1 base, with 5 bases of the junction left unmatched. The CDR3 spans 15 residues. Germline V CDR1 and CDR2: MNHEY, SVGAGI. The CDR3 spells CASSPRQGSNQPQHF. In nucleotides, the CDR3 is TGTGCCAGCAGCCCGCGACAGGGGAGCAATCAGCCCCAGCATTTT.

This chain joins TRBV7-2 and TRBJ1-6; perhaps TRBD1 as D (5 bases). Trimming shortened V by 3 bases and J by 9 bases, and 21 bases separated the two germline ends. This CDR3 region has 17 residues. Germline CDR1 and CDR2: SGHTA and FQGNSA. The CDR3 DNA sequence: TGTGCCAGCAGCTTGAGGACATACACGGTGCTAATTTCACCCCTCCACTTT. Its protein product is CASSLRTYTVLISPLHF.

The V and J genes are TRBV3-1 (or the pseudogene TRBV3-2) and TRBJ1-1; weak D call: TRBD1 (6 bases). The germline CDR1 and CDR2 sequences are LGHDT and YNNKEL (reference sequence). Trimming shortened V by 0 bases and J by 5 bases, and 13 bases separated the two germline ends. This CDR3 has 15 amino acids. Written as DNA, the CDR3 is TGTGCCAGCAGCCAAGATTCGGGGGGCTATACTGAAGCTTTCTTT. It is translated as CASSQDSGGYTEAFF.

The table lists this clone with a count of one. CDR3 region: CATSDPGQGNTGELFF. CDR3 nucleotide sequence: TGTGCCACCAGTGATCCGGGACAGGGGAACACCGGGGAGCTGTTTTTT. The rearrangement links TRBV24-1 to TRBJ2-2, with TRBD1 matching over 9 bases. The germline CDR1 and CDR2 sequences are KGHDR and SFDVKD. The ends lost 3 bases at V and 1 base at J; junction bases unmatched: 2. The CDR3 consists of 16 residues.

This chain connects TRBV18 to TRBJ1-2; TRBD1 is a possible D gene (6 bases). V lost 0 bases, J lost 1 base, and 15 bases lay in between. There are 17 residues in the CDR3. Germline-derived CDR1 and CDR2 are KGHSH and LQKENI. The CDR3 nucleotides are TGTGCCAGCTCACCACCGCTGTTGGACAGTATTAACTATGGCTACACCTTC. It yields the protein CASSPPLLDSINYGYTF.

The chain is built from TRBV12-3 or TRBV12-4 and TRBJ1-5; D may be TRBD1 (5 bases). The length of the CDR3 is 12 residues. Trimming took 9 bases from V and 5 from J, leaving 11 bases between them. The CDR3 loop is CASQGTYQPQHF. DNA of the CDR3: TGTGCCAGTCAGGGAACTTATCAGCCCCAGCATTTT.